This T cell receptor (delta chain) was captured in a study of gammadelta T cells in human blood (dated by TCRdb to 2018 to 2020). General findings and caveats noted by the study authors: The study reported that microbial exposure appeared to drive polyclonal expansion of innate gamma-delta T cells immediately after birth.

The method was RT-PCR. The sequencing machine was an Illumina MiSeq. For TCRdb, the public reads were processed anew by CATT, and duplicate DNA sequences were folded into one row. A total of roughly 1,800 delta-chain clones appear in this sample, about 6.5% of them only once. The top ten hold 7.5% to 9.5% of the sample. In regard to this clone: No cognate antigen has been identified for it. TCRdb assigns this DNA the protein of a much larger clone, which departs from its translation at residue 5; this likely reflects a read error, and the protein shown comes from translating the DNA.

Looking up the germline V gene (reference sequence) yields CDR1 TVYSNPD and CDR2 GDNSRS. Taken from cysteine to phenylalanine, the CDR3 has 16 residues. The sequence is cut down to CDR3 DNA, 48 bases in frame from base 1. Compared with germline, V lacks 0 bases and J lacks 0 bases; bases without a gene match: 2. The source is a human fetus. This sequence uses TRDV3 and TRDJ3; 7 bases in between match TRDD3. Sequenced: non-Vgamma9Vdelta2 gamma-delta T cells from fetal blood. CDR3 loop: CAFRRIRSWDTRQMFF. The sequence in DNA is TGTGCCTTTAGGAGGATACGCTCCTGGGACACCCGACAGATGTTTTTC.